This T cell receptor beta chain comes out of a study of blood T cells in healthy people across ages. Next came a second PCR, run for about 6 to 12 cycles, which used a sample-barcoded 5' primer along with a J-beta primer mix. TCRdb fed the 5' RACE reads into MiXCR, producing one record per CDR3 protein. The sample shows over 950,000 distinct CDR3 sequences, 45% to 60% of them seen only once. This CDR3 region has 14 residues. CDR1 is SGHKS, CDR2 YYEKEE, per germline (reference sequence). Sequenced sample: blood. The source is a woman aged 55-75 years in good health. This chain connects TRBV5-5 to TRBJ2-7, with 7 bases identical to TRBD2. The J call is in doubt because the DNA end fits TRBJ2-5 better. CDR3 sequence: CASSLSTSLETQYF. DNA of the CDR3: TGTGCCAGCAGCCTCTCGACTAGCCTGGAGACCCAGTACTTC.